This T cell receptor (beta chain) was observed in a study of spatial heterogeneity in lung cancer. TCRdb reprocessed the 5' RACE reads via MiXCR and lists one record per CDR3 protein. The sample contains some 78,000 distinct CDR3 sequences, under 8.5% of which appear only once. This clonotype was seen ten or more times. The CDR3 runs to 10 residues. Deletions cut 8 bases from V and 3 bases from J, with 7 bases between. Germline CDR1 and CDR2: SQVTM and ANQGSEA. As to time point: sample taken at primary tumor resection. The chain has TRBV29-1 and TRBJ1-1; D is ambiguous. The TCR sequence derives from a male donor with early-stage non-small cell lung cancer. This sample comprised PBMCs, obtained at surgery. CDR3 bases: TGCAGCTGTGATTACACTGAAGCTTTCTTT. This encodes CSCDYTEAFF.